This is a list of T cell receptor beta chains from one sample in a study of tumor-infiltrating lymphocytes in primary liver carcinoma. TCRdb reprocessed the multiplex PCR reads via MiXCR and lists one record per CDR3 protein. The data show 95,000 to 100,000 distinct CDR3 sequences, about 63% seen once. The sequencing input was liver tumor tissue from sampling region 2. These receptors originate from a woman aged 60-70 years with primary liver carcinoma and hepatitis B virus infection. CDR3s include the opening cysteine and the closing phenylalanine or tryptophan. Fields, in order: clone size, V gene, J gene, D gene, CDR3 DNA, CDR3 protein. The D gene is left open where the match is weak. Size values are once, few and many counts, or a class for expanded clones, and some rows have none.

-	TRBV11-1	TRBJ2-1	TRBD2	TGTGCCAGCTGCTTAGACGGGAGGGGGGAAAAACAGTTCTTC	CASCLDGRGEKQFF
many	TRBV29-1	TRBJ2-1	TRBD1	TGCAGCGTTGAAGGAGGGACAGGGGCCAATGAGCAGTTCTTC	CSVEGGTGANEQFF
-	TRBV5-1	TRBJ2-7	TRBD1	TGCGCCAACAGCTGGGGACAGGGAGATGGCGAGCAGTACTTC	CANSWGQGDGEQYF
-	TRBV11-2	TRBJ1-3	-	TGTGTCAGCAACGATCTGCTCGGAAAGACCGTATATTTT	CVSNDLLGKTVYF
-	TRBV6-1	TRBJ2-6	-	TGTGCCAGCAGTGAAAATCTCGTCTGGTGGCGATCTGGGGCCAACGTCCTGACTTTC	CASSENLVWWRSGANVLTF
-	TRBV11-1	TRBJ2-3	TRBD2	TGTGCCAGCGACTCAAGGCAACGTGCGGGAGAGTCTCACTTT	CASDSRQRAGESHF
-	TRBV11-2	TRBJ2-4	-	TGTGCCAGCAGCTTGGGGCCCAAAAACGTTCAGTATTTC	CASSLGPKNVQYF
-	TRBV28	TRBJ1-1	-	TGTGCCGGCAGTTTTAACCAGGGTTCCTCCACTGAAGCTTTCTTT	CAGSFNQGSSTEAFF
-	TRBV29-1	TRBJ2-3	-	TGCAGCGTTGATTGTCCAAAGGGCATAGACACGCAGTATTTT	CSVDCPKGIDTQYF
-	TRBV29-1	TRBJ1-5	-	TGCAGCTCCAAAGATGGGGGACCCTTTAGCAATCAGCCCCAGCACTTT	CSSKDGGPFSNQPQHF
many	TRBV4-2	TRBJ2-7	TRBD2	TGTGCCAGCAGCCCGAGTGGAAGCGGGAGGGCGTTAGTCGAGCAGTACTTC	CASSPSGSGRALVEQYF
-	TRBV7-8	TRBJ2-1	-	TGTGCCAACAGCTTTTACGGGGGCGATGAGCAGTTCTTC	CANSFYGGDEQFF
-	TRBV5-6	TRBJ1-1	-	TGTGCCATCAGCTTGCGCTTTACACGACTCACAGAAGCTTTCTTT	CAISLRFTRLTEAFF
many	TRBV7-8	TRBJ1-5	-	TGTGCCAGCACCCGGTGGCCCCAAGAGGATCAGCCCCAGCATTTT	CASTRWPQEDQPQHF
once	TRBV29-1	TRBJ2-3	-	TGCAGCGTTGTCAGTGGAGGCACAGATACGCAGTATTTT	CSVVSGGTDTQYF
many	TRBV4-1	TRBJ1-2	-	TGCGCCAGCAGCCAAGATCTCGAGGGGTTTACCTATGGCTACACCTTC	CASSQDLEGFTYGYTF
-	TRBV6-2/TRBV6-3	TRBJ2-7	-	TGTGCCAGCATTGAAGCGGGACAGGAGCCCTTATCAGGGCAGTACTTC	CASIEAGQEPLSGQYF
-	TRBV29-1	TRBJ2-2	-	TGCAGCGTTGAAAGACTTGGGTATGGGAACACCGGGGAGCTGTTTTTT	CSVERLGYGNTGELFF
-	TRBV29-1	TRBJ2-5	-	TGCAGCGCCGCTTGGCCTCTACAAGAGACCCAGTACTTC	CSAAWPLQETQYF
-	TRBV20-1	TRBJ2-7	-	TGCAGTGGATCGGGGCAGGGTAACTACGAGCAGTACTTC	CSGSGQGNYEQYF
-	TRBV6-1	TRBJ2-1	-	TGTGCCAGCAGCCCCCGCATCGGTAGCGGCGGAACAGAGAATGAGCAGTTCTTC	CASSPRIGSGGTENEQFF
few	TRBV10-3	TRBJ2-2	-	TGTGCCATCAGTGATCAGAGACTAGGAGACGGGGAGCTGTTTTTT	CAISDQRLGDGELFF
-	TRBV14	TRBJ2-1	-	TGTGCCAGAAGCCAGGCAGTTAGCGGACTCAATGAGCAGTTCTTC	CARSQAVSGLNEQFF
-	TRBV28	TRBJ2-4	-	TGTGACAGCAGCTCAAGAACGACTAGGGTCGTGGACTTC	CDSSSRTTRVVDF
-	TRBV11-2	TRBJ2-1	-	TGTGCCTGCAGCTTAGGTCTGGTAGCTGGAGGGTCGAATGAGCAGTTCTTC	CACSLGLVAGGSNEQFF
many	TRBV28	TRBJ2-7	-	TGTGCCACTTCCATCGGGGGACTGTCCTACGAGCAGTACTTC	CATSIGGLSYEQYF
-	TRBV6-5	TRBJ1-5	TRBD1	TGTACCAGCCAACGACAGGGGTTTAGCAATCAGCCCCAGCATTTT	CTSQRQGFSNQPQHF
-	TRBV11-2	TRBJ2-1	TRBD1	TGTGCCAGGATCGACCCGACAGGGGTTTTTGGCAATGAGCAGTTCTTC	CARIDPTGVFGNEQFF
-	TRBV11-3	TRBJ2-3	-	TGTGCCAGCAGCTTAACTGCGGGAAGCCGCACGGATACGCGATATTTT	CASSLTAGSRTDTRYF
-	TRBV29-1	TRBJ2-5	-	TGCAGCGTTCCCCCTGGGGGCGGGAAGACCCAGTACTTC	CSVPPGGGKTQYF
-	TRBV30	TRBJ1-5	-	TGTGCCTGGAGTGTCGTGACGTCTGTCGATAAGCCCCAGCATTTT	CAWSVVTSVDKPQHF
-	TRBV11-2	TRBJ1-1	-	TGTGCCATCAGCCCACATCAGCACGGACACCTTCGCTTTTGGGGCTATGAAACTTCCTTT	CAISPHQHGHLRFWGYETSF